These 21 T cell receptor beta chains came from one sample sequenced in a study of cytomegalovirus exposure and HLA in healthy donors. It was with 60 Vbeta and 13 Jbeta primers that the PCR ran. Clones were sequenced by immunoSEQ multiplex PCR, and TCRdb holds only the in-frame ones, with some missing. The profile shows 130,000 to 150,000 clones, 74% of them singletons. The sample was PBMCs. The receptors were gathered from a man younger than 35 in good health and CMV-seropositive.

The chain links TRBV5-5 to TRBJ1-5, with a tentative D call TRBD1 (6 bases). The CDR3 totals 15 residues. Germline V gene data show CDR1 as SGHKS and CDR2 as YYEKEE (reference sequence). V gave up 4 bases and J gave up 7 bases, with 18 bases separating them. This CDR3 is CASSSTGRGRQPQHF. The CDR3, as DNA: TGTGCCAGCAGCAGTACAGGGAGGGGACGGCAGCCCCAGCATTTT.

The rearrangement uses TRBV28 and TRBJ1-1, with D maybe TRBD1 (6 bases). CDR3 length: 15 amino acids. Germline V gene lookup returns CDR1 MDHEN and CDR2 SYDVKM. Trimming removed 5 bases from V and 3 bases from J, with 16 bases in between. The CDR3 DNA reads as TGTGCCAGCAGTCCCCGGCCTCAGGGGCACACTGAAGCTTTCTTT. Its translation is CASSPRPQGHTEAFF.

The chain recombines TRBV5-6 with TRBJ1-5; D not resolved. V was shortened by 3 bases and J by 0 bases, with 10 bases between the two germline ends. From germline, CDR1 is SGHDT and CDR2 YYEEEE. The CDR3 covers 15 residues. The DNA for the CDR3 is TGTGCCAGCAGCTCCCAAACATATAGCAATCAGCCCCAGCATTTT. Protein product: CASSSQTYSNQPQHF.

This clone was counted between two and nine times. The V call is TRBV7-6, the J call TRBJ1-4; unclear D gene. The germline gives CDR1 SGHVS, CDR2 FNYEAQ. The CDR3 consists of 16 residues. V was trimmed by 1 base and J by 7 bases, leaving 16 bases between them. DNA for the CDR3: TGTGCCAGCAGCTTAGGGTTTCGGGGATTAGGTGAAAAACTGTTTTTT. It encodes CASSLGFRGLGEKLFF.

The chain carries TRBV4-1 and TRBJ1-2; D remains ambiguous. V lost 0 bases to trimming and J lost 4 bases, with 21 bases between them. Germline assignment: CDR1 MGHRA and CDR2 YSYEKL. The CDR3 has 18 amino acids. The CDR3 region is CASSQELAGFGLSYGYTF. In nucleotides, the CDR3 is TGCGCCAGCAGCCAAGAACTGGCGGGTTTCGGGTTGAGCTATGGCTACACCTTC.

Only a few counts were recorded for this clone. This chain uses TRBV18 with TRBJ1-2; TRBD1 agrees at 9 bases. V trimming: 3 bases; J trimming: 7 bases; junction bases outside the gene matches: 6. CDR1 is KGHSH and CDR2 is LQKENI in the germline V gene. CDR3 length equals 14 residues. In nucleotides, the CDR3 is TGTGCCAGCTCACCGAATGACAGGGGGGCTGGCTACACCTTC. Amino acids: CASSPNDRGAGYTF.

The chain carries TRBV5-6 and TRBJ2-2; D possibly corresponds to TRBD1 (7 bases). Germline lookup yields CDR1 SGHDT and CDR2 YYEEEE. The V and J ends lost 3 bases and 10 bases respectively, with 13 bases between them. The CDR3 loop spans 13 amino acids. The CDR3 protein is CASSYDREEELFF. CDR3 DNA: TGTGCCAGCAGCTACGACAGGGAGGAGGAGCTGTTTTTT.

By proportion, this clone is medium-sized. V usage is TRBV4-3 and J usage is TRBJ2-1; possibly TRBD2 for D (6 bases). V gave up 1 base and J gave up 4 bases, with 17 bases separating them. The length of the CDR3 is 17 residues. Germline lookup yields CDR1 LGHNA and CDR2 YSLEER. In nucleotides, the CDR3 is TGCGCCAGCAGCCAAGGGGGGGACTTCGGAGGGTACAATGAGCAGTTCTTC. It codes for CASSQGGDFGGYNEQFF.

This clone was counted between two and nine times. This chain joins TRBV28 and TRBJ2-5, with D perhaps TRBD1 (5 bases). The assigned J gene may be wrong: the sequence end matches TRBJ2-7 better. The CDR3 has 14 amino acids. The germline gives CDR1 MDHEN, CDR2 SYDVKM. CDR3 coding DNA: TGTGCCAGCAGTTTAGGTCGCAGGGTCCACGAGCAGTACTTC. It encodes CASSLGRRVHEQYF.

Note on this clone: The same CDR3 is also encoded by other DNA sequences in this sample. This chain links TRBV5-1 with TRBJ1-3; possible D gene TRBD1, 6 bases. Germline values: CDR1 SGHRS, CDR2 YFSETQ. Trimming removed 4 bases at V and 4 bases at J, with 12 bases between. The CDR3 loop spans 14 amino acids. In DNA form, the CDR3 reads TGCGCCAGCAGCCTTGGGGGCTCGGGAAACACCATATATTTT. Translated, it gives CASSLGGSGNTIYF.

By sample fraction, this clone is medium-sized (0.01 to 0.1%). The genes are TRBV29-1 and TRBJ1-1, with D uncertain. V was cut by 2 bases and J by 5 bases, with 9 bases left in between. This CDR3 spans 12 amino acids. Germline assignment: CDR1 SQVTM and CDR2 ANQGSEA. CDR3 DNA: TGCAGCGTTGAAAAGGGAGTTACTGAAGCTTTCTTT. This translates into CSVEKGVTEAFF.

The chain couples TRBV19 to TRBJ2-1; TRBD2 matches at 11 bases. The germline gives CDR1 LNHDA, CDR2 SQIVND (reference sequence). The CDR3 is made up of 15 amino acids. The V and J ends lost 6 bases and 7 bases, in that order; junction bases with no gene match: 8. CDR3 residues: CASSLLAGGKNEQFF. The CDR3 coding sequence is TGTGCCAGTAGCCTCCTAGCGGGGGGTAAAAATGAGCAGTTCTTC.

The CDR3 sequence: CASSFLLQRGFEAFF. Here the CDR3 DNA reads TGTGCCAGCAGCTTCCTACTCCAACGGGGTTTTGAAGCTTTCTTT. The chain carries TRBV7-2 and TRBJ1-1; unclear D gene. V was clipped by 3 bases and J by 7 bases, with 18 bases between them. This CDR3 is built from 15 residues. CDR1 and CDR2 (germline): SGHTA, FQGNSA.

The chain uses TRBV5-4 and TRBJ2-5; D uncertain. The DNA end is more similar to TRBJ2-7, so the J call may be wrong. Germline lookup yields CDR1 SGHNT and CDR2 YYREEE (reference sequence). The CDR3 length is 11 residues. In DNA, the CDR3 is TGTGCCAGCAGCTTGGGGGGCGAGCAGTACTTC. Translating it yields CASSLGGEQYF.

CDR3: CASSFSGQTQETQYF. The CDR3 DNA is TGTGCCAGCAGCTTCTCCGGACAGACGCAAGAGACCCAGTACTTC. This chain uses TRBV11-2 with TRBJ2-5, with D possibly TRBD1 on 6 matching bases. This CDR3 is built from 15 residues. The ends were cut back, 3 bases at V and 2 bases at J, with 13 bases in the middle. Per germline, CDR1 SGHAT and CDR2 FQNNGV.

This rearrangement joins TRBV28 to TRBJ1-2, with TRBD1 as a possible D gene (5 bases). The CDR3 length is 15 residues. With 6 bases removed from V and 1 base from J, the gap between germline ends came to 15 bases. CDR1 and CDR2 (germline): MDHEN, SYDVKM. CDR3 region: CASRLGGVLNYGYTF. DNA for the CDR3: TGTGCCAGCAGATTGGGGGGGGTACTTAACTATGGCTACACCTTC.

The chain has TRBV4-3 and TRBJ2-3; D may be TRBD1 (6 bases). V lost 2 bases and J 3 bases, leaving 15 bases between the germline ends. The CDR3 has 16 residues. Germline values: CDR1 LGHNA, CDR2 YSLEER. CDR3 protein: CASSQYQGMRTDTQYF. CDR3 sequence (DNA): TGCGCCAGCAGCCAATATCAGGGGATGAGGACAGATACGCAGTATTTT.

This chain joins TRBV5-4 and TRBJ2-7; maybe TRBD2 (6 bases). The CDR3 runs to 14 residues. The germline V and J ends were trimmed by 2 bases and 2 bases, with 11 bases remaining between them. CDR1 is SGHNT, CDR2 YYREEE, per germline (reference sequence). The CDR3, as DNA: TGTGCCAGCAGCTTTGGCGGGGAGCCCTACGAGCAGTACTTC. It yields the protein CASSFGGEPYEQYF. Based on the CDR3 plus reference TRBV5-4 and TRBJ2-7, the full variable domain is ETGVTQSPTHLIKTRGQQVTLRCSSQSGHNTVSWYQQALGQGPQFIFQYYREEENGRGNFPPRFSGLQFPNYSSELNVNALELDDSALYLCASSFGGEPYEQYFGPGTRLTVT.

The DNA of the CDR3 is TGTGCCAGCAGCTTAAGGTCCGGGACAGGAGGCTACGAGCAGTACTTC. This sequence encodes CASSLRSGTGGYEQYF. V and J are TRBV7-9 and TRBJ2-7; TRBD1 matches 8 bases. CDR1 is SEHNR, CDR2 FQNEAQ, per germline (reference sequence). CDR3 length: 16 amino acids. The J segment lost 3 bases and the V segment lost 2 bases, leaving 9 bases of the junction unmatched.

CDR3 sequence reads: CASSLSPQQGISYEQYF. The CDR3 bases are TGTGCCAGCAGTTTATCCCCCCAGCAGGGGATCTCCTACGAGCAGTACTTC. The rearrangement links TRBV28 to TRBJ2-7; possible D gene TRBD1, 6 bases. CDR3 length: 17 residues. Germline-derived CDR1 and CDR2 are MDHEN and SYDVKM. V lost 1 base and J 0 bases, leaving 16 bases between the germline ends.

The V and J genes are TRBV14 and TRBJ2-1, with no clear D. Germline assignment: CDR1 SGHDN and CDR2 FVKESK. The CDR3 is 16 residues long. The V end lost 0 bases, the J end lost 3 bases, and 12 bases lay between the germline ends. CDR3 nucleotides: TGTGCCAGCAGCCAAGATCCCGAGACACACTACAATGAGCAGTTCTTC. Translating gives CASSQDPETHYNEQFF. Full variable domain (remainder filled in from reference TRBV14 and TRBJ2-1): EAGVTQFPSHSVIEKGQTVTLRCDPISGHDNLYWYRRVMGKEIKFLLHFVKESKQDESGMPNNRFLAERTGGTYSTLKVQPAELEDSGVYFCASSQDPETHYNEQFFGPGTRLTVL.